This T cell receptor beta chain was identified during a study of blood T cell repertoires in COVID-19. Study overall: The samples span acute and convalescent COVID-19 from the United States, Italy and Spain. PBMCs, B-cell-depleted T cells, or T cells were the source of the cDNA or gDNA that made up the material.

Source study methods: By means of reference gene primer amplification, nucleated cell counts were estimated. The assay was immunoSEQ multiplex PCR, and TCRdb's table has in-frame clones only and misses some. D and trimming come from the DNA, and the V and J calls and clone size come from that table. Found here are roughly 290,000 clones, more than 85% of them singletons; the top ten hold roughly 0.8%. The receptor's source is a young man with acute or convalescent COVID-19. Specimen: peripheral blood.

CDR3 region: CASKGGGRTGELFF. CDR3 sequence (DNA): TGTGCCAGTAAGGGGGGGGGCCGAACCGGGGAGCTGTTTTTT. The chain recombines TRBV19 with TRBJ2-2; D might be TRBD2 (7 bases). Germline V gene data show CDR1 as LNHDA and CDR2 as SQIVND (reference sequence). The CDR3 loop spans 14 amino acids. The V end lost 7 bases, the J end lost 5 bases, and 14 bases lay between the germline ends.